Given below is one T cell receptor beta chain in context. MiXCR, run by TCRdb on the RT-PCR reads, gives a single entry per CDR3 protein. The repertoire holds roughly 230,000 distinct CDR3 sequences, with roughly 15% as singletons. The CDR3 has 10 residues. Trimming removed 7 bases from V and 10 bases from J, with 11 bases in between. Per germline, CDR1 SGHDT and CDR2 YYEEEE. This sample stems from a study of patients and donors after allogeneic stem cell transplantation. The receptor comes from a human donor who was either an allogeneic HSCT recipient or a stem cell or donor lymphocyte infusion donor (not recorded which). It is not recorded whose cells these are; they may come from a transplant donor. Sequencing input: blood, either unsorted or a sorted T cell fraction (not recorded which). The chain has TRBV5-6 and TRBJ1-2; D remains unclear. The CDR3, as DNA: TGTGCCAGCGGCTACGGGTCCTACACCTTC. Residues: CASGYGSYTF.